This TCR beta chain was retrieved from a study of blood T cell repertoires in COVID-19 (dated by TCRdb to 2020 to 2021). Broadly, across the study: Samples from collaborators originated in the United States, Italy and Spain and spanned both the acute and convalescent phases of COVID-19. The prospective study material was composed of cDNA or gDNA derived from T cells, B-cell-depleted T cells, or PBMCs. Subjects who had been exposed to COVID-19, were actively infected with it, or had recovered from it provided the deeply sampled blood TCRbeta repertoires that made up the dataset. The repertoires were made available in a free public database intended to serve as a resource for research on the immune response to SARS-CoV-2. Samples were obtained from the ongoing ImmuneRACE study (first 160 participants) and from about 1,300 subjects provided by 6 global collaborators. Nearly every sample came with metadata listing a de-identified subject ID, COVID-19 status, age in years and sex. HLA class I and class II types, where available, came from metadata supplied by the sample provider rather than from assay-based typing.

The full study reports these points: How much clinical and demographic metadata was included differed by source and by participant, and the metadata was provided uncurated.

The germline V gene specifies SGHTA as CDR1 and FQGTGA as CDR2. The CDR3 goes from the cysteine to the phenylalanine over 13 residues. Only the CDR3 DNA is retained, 39 bases long and in frame from the first base. The germline ends are 13 bases apart after V is trimmed by 6 bases and J by 8 bases. TCRbeta CDR3 regions were amplified from genomic DNA by means of the immunoSEQ Assay, a bias-controlled multiplex PCR. Regarding the original processing steps: The number of nucleated cells in each sample was estimated from the amplification of reference gene primers within the assay. Sequence reads were collapsed and filtered to measure the absolute abundance of every unique TCRbeta CDR3 rearrangement. For each sample, productive Simpson clonality was calculated as the square root of Simpson's diversity index over productive rearrangements. In TCRdb, the immuneACCESS table is reduced to in-frame sequences with V and J assigned. These tables do not hold every clone; where another copy was compared, an unresolved V gene accounts for under half, and the others remain unexplained. V, J and clone size derive from that table, while D and trimming were established from the DNA sequence. This sample holds some 130,000 clones; 65% to 90% were observed only once. Together, the top ten hold about a tenth of the sample.

This clone was counted once. This clone's antigen is unknown. No quality values exist for individual bases; no much larger clone is one base distant. Collaborating institutions collected whole blood in K2EDTA tubes following their own protocols. For TCRbeta analysis, collaborators shipped samples as frozen whole blood, isolated PBMCs, or DNA extracted from either of those sample types. The rearranged chain carries TRBV7-3 and TRBJ1-4; the D region possibly corresponds to TRBD1 (5 bases align). The source material was peripheral blood. The receptor comes from a man older than 75 with acute or convalescent COVID-19. For the CDR3, the sequence is CASSTTGGEKLFF. The nucleotides read TGTGCCAGCAGTACCACCGGGGGGGAAAAACTGTTTTTT.